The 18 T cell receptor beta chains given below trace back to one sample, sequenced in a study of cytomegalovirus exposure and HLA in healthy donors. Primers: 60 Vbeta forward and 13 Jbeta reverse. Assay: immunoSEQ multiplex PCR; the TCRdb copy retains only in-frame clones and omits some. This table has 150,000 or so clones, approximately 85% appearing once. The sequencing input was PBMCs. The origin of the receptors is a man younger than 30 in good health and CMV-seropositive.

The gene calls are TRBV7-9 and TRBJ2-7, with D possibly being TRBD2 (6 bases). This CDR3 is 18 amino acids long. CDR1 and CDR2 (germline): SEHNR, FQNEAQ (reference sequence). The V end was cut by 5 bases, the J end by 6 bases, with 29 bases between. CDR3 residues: CASSRTPGRGEVGSEQYF. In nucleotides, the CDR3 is TGTGCCAGCAGCCGAACCCCCGGGCGGGGAGAGGTAGGGAGCGAGCAGTACTTC.

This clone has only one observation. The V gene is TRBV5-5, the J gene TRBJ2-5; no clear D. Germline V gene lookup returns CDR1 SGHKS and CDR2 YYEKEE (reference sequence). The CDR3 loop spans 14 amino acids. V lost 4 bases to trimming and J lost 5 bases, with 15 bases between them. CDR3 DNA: TGTGCCAGCAGCCCGAAAGACACCTCCGAGACCCAGTACTTC. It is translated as CASSPKDTSETQYF.

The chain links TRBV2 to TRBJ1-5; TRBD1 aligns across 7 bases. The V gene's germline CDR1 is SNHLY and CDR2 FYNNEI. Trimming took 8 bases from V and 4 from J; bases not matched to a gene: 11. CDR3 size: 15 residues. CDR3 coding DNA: TGTGCCAGCGGACAAACCGGGACAGTTAATCAGCCCCAGCATTTT. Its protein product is CASGQTGTVNQPQHF.

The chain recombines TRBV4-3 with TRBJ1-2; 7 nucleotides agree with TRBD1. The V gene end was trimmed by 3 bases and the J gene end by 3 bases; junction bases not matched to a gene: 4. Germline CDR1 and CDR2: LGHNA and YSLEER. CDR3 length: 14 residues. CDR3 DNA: TGCGCCAGCAGCCATAACAGGGGTGACTATGGCTACACCTTC. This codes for CASSHNRGDYGYTF.

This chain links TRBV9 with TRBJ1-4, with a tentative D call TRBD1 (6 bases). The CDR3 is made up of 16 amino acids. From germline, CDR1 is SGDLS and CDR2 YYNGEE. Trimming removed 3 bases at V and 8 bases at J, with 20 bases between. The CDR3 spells CASSASGQPGQEKLFF. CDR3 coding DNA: TGTGCCAGCAGCGCCTCCGGACAGCCAGGACAAGAAAAACTGTTTTTT.

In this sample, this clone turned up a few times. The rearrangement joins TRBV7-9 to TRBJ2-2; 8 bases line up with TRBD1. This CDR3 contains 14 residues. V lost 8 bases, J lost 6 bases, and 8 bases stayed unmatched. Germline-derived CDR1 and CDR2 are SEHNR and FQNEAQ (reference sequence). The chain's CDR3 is CASRIPGGPGELFF. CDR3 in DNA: TGTGCCAGCCGGATCCCAGGGGGCCCCGGGGAGCTGTTTTTT.

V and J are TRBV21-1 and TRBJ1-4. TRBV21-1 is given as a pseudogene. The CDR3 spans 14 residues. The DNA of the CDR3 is TGTGCCAGCAGCATGCCTCGGTCCTGGGAAAAACTGTTTTTT. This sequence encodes CASSMPRSWEKLFF.

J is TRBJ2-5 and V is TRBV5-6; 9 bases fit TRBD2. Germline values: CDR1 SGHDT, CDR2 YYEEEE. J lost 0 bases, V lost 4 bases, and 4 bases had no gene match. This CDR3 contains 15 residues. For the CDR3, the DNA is TGTGCCAGCAGCCGACGACTAGCGGACCAAGAGACCCAGTACTTC. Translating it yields CASSRRLADQETQYF.

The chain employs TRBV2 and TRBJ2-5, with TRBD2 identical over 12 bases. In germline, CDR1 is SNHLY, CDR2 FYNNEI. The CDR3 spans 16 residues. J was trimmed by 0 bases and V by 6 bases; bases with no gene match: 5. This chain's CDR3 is CASRGRTSGDQETQYF. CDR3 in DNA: TGTGCCAGCAGGGGCCGGACTAGCGGGGACCAAGAGACCCAGTACTTC.

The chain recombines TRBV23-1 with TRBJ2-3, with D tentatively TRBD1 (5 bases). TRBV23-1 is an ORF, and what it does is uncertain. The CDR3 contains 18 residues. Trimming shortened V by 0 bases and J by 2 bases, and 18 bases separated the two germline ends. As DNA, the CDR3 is TGCGCCAGCAGTCAATCGGGGAATCCTCAAGGGGTCACAGATACGCAGTATTTT. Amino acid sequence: CASSQSGNPQGVTDTQYF.

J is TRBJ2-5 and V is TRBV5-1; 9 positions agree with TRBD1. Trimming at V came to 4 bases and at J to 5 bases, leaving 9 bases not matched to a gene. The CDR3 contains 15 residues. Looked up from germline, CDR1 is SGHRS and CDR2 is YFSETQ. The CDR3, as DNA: TGCGCCAGCAGCCAGGGACAGGGTAGTTGGGAGACCCAGTACTTC. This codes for CASSQGQGSWETQYF.

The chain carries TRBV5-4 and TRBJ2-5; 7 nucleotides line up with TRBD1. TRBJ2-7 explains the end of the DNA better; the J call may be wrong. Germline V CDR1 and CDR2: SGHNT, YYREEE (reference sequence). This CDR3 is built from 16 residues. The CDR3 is CASSLGSRQGAYEQYF. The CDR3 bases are TGTGCCAGCAGCTTGGGATCCAGGCAGGGGGCCTACGAGCAGTACTTC.

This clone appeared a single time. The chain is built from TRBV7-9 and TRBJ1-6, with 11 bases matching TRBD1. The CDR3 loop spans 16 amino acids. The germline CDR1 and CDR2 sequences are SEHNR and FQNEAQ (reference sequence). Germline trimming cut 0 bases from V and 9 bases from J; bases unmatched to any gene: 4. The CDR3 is CASSLASGTGGSPLHF. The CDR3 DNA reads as TGTGCCAGCAGCTTAGCGAGTGGGACAGGGGGTTCACCCCTCCACTTT.

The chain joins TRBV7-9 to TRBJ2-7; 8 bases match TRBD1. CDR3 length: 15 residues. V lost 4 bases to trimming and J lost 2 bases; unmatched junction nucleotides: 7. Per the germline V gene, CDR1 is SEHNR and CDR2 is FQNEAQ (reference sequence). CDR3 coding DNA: TGTGCCAGCAGCTCCTCAGGGGGCGTCCCCTACGAGCAGTACTTC. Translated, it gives CASSSSGGVPYEQYF.

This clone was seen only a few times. CDR3 in DNA: TGCGCCAGCAGCCAAGCAGGGGCAACTAATGAAAAACTGTTTTTT. Encoded protein: CASSQAGATNEKLFF. The J gene is TRBJ1-4, the V gene TRBV4-3; TRBD1 might be the D (6 bases). V lost 1 base and J lost 0, with 6 bases in between. Germline CDR1 is LGHNA and CDR2 is YSLEER. The CDR3 is made up of 15 amino acids.

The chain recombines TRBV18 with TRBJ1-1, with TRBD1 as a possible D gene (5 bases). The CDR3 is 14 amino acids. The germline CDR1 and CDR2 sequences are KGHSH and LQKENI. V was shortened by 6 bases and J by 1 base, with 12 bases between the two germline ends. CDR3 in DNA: TGTGCCAGCTCCCCGGGGGGAGAGAACACTGAAGCTTTCTTT. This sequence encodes CASSPGGENTEAFF.

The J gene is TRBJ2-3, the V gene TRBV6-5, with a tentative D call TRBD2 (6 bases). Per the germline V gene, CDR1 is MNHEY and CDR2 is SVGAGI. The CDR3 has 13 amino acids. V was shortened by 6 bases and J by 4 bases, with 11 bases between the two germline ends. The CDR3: CASRPPGADTQYF. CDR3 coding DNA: TGTGCCAGCAGGCCTCCGGGGGCAGATACGCAGTATTTT.

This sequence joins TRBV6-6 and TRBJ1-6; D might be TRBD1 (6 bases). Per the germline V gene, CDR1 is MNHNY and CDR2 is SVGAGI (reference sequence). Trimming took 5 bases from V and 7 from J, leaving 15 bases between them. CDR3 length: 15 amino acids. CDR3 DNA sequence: TGTGCCAGCAGTCCTACAGGGTTTGGGAATTCACCCCTCCACTTT. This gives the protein CASSPTGFGNSPLHF.